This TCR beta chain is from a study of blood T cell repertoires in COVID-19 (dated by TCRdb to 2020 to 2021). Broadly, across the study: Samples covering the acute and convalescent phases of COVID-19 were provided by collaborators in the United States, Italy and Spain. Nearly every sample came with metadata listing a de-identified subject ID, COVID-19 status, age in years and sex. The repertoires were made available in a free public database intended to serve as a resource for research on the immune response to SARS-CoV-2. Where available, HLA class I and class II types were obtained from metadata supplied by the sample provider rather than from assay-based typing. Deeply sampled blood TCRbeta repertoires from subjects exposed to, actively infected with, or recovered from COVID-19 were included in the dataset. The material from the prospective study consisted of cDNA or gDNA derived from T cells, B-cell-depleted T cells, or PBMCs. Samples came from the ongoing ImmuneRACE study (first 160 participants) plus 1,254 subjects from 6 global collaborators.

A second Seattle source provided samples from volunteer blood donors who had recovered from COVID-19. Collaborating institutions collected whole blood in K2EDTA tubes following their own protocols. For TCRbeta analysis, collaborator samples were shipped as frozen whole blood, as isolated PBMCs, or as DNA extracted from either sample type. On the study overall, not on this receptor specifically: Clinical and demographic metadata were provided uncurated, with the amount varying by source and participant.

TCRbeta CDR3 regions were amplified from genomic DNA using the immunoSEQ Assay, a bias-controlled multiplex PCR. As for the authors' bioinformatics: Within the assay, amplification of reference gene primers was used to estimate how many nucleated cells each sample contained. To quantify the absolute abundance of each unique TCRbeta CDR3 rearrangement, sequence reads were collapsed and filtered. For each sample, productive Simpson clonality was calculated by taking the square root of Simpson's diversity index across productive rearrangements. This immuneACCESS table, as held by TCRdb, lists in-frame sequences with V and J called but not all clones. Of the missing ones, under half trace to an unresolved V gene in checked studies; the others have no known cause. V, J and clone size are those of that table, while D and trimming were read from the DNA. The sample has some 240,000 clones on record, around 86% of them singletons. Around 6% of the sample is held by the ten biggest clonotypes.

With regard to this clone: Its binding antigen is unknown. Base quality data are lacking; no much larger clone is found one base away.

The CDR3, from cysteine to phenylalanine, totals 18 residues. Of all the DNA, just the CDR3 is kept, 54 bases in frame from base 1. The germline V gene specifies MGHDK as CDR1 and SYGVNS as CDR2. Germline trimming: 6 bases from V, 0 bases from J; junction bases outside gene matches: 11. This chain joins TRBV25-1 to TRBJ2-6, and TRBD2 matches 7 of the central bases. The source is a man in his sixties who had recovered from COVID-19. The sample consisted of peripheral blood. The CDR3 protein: CASSPAGRDYSGANVLTF. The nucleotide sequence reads TGTGCCAGCAGCCCAGCAGGGAGGGACTACTCTGGGGCCAACGTCCTGACTTTC.